This TCR beta chain was captured by sequencing in a study of cytomegalovirus exposure and HLA in healthy donors. Assay used: immunoSEQ multiplex PCR; TCRdb lists only in-frame clones, some missing. The repertoire holds 120,000 to 150,000 clones, with around 90% as singletons. The CDR3 contains 14 residues. The V gene's germline CDR1 is SGHTA and CDR2 FQGNSA. J lost 7 bases, V lost 6 bases, and 11 bases had no gene match. The source is a man aged 18 to 29 in good health and CMV-seropositive. The gene calls are TRBV7-2 and TRBJ1-2, with 7 bases fitting TRBD1. The source material was PBMCs. The CDR3 region is CASRHTGDLFGYTF. The CDR3, as DNA: TGTGCCAGCAGACATACAGGGGACTTGTTTGGCTACACCTTC.